The present entry profiles one T cell receptor (beta chain) with its context. Its cognate antigen has yet to be identified. No base qualities exist here, and no much larger clone lies one base off it. The CDR3 regions of human TCRbeta chains were analyzed by immunosequencing. Per the source publication's procedure: Repertoire TCRs were checked for matches against a reference library of SARS-CoV-2-specific TCRs that had been generated using the MIRA antigen-specificity platform. Breadth was defined as the fraction of unique TCRs that were SARS-CoV-2-associated, and depth was defined as the fraction of total T cells that were SARS-CoV-2-associated. Using the MIRA data, each spike-specific TCR was assigned both to the spike region to which the TCR was reactive and to a CD4 or CD8 class. Log10-transformed breadth and depth values were compared by one-way ANOVA with Sidak's multiple comparisons tests. TCRdb limited this immuneACCESS table to in-frame rearrangements with V and J called. A share of clones is missing; checked studies link under half to unresolved V genes, and the rest is unexplained. Clonal size and the V and J genes are those of that table, whereas D and trimming came from the DNA. For this sample there are tens of thousands of clones; 70% to 85% appear just once. 20% of the sample lies in the top ten.

The record originates from a study of T cell responses to AZD1222 COVID-19 vaccine (dated by TCRdb to 2020 to 2022). With respect to the entire study: A total of 233 trial participants underwent TCR sequencing, of whom around 210 had received two doses of AZD1222 and about 25 had received two doses of the MenACWY control vaccine. Trial participants were enrolled by age into 18-55, 56-69 and 70-plus year subgroups, with 148, 28 and 57 TCR-sequenced participants respectively. The paper as a whole reports these results and caveats: Because no day 14 peak-response samples were available, the repertoires could be characterized only after the peak T cell response. Conclusions about previously exposed vaccinees were limited because only a handful of AZD1222 recipients were SARS-CoV-2 seropositive at baseline. In the small 56-69-year group, the increase in depth fell short of significance, most likely because of low power. Spike-specific TCR breadth and depth rose significantly after two AZD1222 doses compared with day 0 and with MenACWY recipients. Participants were mostly white British and included more females than males, and it was suggested by the authors that clonal diversity may have been underestimated. Vaccine-associated CD4 TCRs spanned the whole spike protein, with dominant responses in regions 160-218 and 743-854. Reportedly, almost half of the unique spike-specific TCRs recognized epitopes lying outside the regions that are mutated in the B.1.351 and B.1.1.7 variants.

The V end loses 4 bases and the J end loses 2 bases, and a stretch of 8 bases separates them. The germline V gene encodes CDR1 SGHDN and CDR2 FVKESK. The CDR3 starts with the cysteine, ends with the phenylalanine, and has 13 residues. Just CDR3 DNA is preserved here, 39 bases in frame from base 1. The sample's time point label is to be understood as: baseline before first vaccination. In the paper's terms, the treatment or condition label means: meningococcal conjugate vaccine given as trial control. Vaccinee samples were obtained from the UK trials COV001 and COV002, which included a single-blind randomized controlled phase 2/3 trial of AZD1222 (ChAdOx1 nCoV-19) in healthy adults. Trial participant PBMC samples were collected at day 0 and day 28 after the second dose for TCRbeta chain sequencing.

The V and J segments used are TRBV14 and TRBJ2-5, with the D gene uncertain. This TCR derives from an adult in good health. Sequenced material: peripheral blood, taken on day 0 of MenACWY control vaccination. The CDR3 reads as follows: CASSRISQETQYF. The nucleotide sequence is TGTGCCAGCAGCCGGATCAGTCAAGAGACCCAGTACTTC.